The clone carrying this TCR beta chain was detected ten times or more. Trimming removed 4 bases from V and 0 bases from J, with 15 bases in between. The CDR3 runs to 16 residues. Germline assignment: CDR1 DFQATT and CDR2 SNEGSKA (reference sequence). This record belongs to a study of T cells in Graves' hyperthyroidism and ophthalmopathy. Amplification yielded TCR beta CDR3 regions, with RNA transcripts as the source. HTBI primers were employed in a first-round RT-PCR of the TCR CDR3. One entry per CDR3 protein results from TCRdb running MiXCR on the multiplex PCR reads. This table has over 400,000 distinct CDR3 sequences, approximately 14% appearing once.

This rearrangement joins TRBV20-1 to TRBJ2-2, with a tentative D call TRBD2 (6 bases). The material sequenced was blood. This clonotype originated in a man younger than 35 with Graves' ophthalmopathy. The DNA for the CDR3 is TGCAGTGCTACCGGCGTAGCGGAAACGAACACCGGGGAGCTGTTTTTT. Residues: CSATGVAETNTGELFF.